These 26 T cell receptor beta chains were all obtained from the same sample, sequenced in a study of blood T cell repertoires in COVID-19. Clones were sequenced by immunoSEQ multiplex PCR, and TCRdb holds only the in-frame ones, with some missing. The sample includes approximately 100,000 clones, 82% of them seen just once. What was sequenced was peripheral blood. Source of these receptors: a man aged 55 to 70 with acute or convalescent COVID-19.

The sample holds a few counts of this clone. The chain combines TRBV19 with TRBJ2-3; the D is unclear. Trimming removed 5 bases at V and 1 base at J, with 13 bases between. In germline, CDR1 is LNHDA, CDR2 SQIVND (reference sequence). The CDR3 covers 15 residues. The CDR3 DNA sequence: TGTGCCAGTAGTGCAGACTCCGGTGGCACAGATACGCAGTATTTT. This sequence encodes CASSADSGGTDTQYF.

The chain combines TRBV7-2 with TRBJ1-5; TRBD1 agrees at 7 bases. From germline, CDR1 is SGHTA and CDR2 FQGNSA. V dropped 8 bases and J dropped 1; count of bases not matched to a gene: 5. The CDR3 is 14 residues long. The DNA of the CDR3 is TGTGCCAGCCGGACAGGTTCCAGCAATCAGCCCCAGCATTTT. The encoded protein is CASRTGSSNQPQHF.

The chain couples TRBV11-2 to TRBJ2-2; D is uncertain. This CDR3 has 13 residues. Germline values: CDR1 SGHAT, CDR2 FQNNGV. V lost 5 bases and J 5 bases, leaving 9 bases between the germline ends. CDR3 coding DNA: TGTGCCAGCAGCCTGACTGGGACCGGGGAGCTGTTTTTT. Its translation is CASSLTGTGELFF.

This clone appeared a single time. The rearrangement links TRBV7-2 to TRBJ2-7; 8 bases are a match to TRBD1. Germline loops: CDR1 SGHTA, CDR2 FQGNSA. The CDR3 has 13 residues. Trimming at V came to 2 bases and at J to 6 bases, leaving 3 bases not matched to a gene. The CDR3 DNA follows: TGTGCCAGCAGCTTACAGGGGGCGGGCGAGCAGTACTTC. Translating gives CASSLQGAGEQYF.

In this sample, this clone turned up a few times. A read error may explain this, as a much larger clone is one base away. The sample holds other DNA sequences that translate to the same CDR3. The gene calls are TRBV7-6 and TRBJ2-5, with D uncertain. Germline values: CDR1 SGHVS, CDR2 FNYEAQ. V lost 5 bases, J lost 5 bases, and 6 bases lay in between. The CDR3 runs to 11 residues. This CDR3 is CASSPGETQYF. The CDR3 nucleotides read TGTGCCAGCAGCCCGGGTGAGACCCAGTACTTC.

CDR3 nucleotides: TGTGCCAGCAGACCCGGGACAGGGGACCTTTGGGAGCAGTACTTC. It codes for CASRPGTGDLWEQYF. V usage is TRBV6-5 and J usage is TRBJ2-7; TRBD1 agrees at 10 bases. Germline CDR1 is MNHEY and CDR2 is SVGAGI. V was clipped by 6 bases and J by 7 bases; unmatched bases: 12. The CDR3 sequence is 15 residues long.

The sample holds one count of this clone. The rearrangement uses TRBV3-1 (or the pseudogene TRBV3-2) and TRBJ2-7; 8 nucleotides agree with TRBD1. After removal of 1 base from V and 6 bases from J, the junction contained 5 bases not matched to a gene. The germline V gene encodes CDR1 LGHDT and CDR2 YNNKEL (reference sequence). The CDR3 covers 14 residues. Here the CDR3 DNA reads TGTGCCAGCAGCCAAGGACAGGGGAGAATCGAGCAGTACTTC. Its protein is CASSQGQGRIEQYF.

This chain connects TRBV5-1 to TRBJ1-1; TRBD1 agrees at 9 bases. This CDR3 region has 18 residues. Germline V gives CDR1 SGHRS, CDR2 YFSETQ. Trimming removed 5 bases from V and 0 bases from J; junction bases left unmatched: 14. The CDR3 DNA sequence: TGCGCCAGCAGTTTAATCCCGGGACAGGGAGGGCTGAACACTGAAGCTTTCTTT. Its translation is CASSLIPGQGGLNTEAFF.

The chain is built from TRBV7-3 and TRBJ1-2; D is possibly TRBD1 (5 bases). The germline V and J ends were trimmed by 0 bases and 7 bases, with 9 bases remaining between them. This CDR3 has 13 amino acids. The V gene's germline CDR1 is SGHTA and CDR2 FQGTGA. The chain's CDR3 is CASSLTPRAGYTF. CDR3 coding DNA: TGTGCCAGCAGCTTAACCCCCAGGGCTGGCTACACCTTC.

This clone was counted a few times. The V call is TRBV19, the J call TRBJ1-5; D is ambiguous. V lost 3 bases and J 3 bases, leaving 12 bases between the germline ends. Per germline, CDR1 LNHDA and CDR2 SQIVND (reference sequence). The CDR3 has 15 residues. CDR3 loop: CASSIVQSINQPQHF. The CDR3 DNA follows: TGTGCCAGTAGTATTGTACAGAGTATCAATCAGCCCCAGCATTTT. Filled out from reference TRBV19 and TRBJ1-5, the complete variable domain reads DGGITQSPKYLFRKEGQNVTLSCEQNLNHDAMYWYRQDPGQGLRLIYYSQIVNDFQKGDIAEGYSVSREKKESFPLTVTSAQKNPTAFYLCASSIVQSINQPQHFGDGTRLSIL.

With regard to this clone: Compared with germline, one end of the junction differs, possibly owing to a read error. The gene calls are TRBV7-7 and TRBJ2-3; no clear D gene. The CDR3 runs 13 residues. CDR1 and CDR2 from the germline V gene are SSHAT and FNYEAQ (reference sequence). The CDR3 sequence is CASSFQDLDTQYF. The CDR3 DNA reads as TGTGCTAGCAGCTTTCAGGATTTAGATACGCAGTATTTT.

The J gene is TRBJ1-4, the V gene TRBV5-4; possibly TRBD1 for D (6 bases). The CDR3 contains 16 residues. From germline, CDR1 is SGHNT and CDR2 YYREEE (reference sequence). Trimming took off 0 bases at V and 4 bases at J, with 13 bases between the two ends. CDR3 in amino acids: CASSLAAGDNNEKLFF. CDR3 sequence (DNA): TGTGCCAGCAGCTTGGCGGCCGGGGACAATAATGAAAAACTGTTTTTT.

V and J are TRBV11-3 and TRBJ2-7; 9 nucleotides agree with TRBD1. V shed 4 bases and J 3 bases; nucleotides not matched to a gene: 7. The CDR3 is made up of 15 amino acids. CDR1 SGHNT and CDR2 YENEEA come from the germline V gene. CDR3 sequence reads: CASSSPGQGRYEQYF. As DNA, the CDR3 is TGTGCCAGCAGCTCGCCGGGACAGGGCCGCTACGAGCAGTACTTC.

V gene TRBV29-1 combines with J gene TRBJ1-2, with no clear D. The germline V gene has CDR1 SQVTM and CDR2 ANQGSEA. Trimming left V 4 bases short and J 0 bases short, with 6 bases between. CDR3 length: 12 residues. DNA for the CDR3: TGCAGCGTTGTATCAGCTAACTATGGCTACACCTTC. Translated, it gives CSVVSANYGYTF.

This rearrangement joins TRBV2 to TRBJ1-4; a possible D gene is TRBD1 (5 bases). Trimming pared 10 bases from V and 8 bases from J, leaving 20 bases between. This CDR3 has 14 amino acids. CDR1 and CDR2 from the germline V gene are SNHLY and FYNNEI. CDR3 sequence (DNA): TGTGCCATCCAGAAACAGGCGAGAGGAGAAAAACTGTTTTTT. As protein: CAIQKQARGEKLFF.

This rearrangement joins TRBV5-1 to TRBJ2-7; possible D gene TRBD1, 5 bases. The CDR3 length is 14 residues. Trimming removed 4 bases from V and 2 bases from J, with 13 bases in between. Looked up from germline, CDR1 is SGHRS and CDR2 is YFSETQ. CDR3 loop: CASSRTTETYEQYF. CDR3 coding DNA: TGCGCCAGCAGCCGAACGACAGAAACCTACGAGCAGTACTTC.

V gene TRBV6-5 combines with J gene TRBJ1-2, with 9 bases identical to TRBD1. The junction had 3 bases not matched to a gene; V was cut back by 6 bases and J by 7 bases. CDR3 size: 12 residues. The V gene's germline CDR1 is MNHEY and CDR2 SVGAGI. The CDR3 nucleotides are TGTGCCAGCAGCCCGACAGGGGGTGGCTACACCTTC. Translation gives CASSPTGGGYTF.

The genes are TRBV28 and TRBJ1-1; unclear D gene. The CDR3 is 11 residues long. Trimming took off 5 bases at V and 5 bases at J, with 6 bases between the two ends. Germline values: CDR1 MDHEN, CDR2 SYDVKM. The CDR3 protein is CASSRQTEAFF. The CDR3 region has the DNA TGTGCCAGCAGTCGCCAGACTGAAGCTTTCTTT. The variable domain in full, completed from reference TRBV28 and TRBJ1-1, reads DVKVTQSSRYLVKRTGEKVFLECVQDMDHENMFWYRQDPGLGLRLIYFSYDVKMKEKGDIPEGYSVSREKKERFSLILESASTNQTSMYLCASSRQTEAFFGQGTRLTVV.

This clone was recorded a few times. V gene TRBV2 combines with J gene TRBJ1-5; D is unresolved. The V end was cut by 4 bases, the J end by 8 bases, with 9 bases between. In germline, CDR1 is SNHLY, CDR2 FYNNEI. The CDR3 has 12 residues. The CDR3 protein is CASSGPREPQHF. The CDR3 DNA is TGTGCCAGCAGTGGCCCGAGGGAGCCCCAGCATTTT.

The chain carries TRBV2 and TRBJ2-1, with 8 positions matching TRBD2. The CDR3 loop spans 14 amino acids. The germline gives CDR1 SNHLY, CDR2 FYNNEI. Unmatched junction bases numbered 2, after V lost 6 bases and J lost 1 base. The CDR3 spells CASRSGRSYNEQFF. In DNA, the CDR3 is TGTGCCAGCAGGAGCGGGAGATCCTACAATGAGCAGTTCTTC.

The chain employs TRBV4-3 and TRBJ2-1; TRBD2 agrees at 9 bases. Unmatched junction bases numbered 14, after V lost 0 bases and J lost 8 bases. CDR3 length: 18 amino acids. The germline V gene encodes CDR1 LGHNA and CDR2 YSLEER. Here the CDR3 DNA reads TGCGCCAGCAGCCAAGATGTCGCCGCGGGAGGGCTTTTAGATGAGCAGTTCTTC. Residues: CASSQDVAAGGLLDEQFF.

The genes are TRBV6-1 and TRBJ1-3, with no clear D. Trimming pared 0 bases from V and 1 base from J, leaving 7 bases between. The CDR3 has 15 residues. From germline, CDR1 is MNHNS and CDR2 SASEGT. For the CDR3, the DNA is TGTGCCAGCAGTGAAGCGCGTGGTTCTGGAAACACCATATATTTT. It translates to CASSEARGSGNTIYF.

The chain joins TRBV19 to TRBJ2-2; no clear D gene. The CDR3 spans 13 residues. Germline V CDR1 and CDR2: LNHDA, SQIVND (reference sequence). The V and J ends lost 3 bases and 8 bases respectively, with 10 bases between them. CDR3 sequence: CASSIFGEGELFF. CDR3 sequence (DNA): TGTGCCAGTAGTATCTTCGGAGAGGGGGAGCTGTTTTTT.

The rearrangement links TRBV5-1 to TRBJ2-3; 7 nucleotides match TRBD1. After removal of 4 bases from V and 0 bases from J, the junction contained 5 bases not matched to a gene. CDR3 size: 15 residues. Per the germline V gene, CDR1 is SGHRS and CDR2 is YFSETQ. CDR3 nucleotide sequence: TGCGCCAGCAGCAGTACAGGGGCAAGCACAGATACGCAGTATTTT. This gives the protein CASSSTGASTDTQYF.

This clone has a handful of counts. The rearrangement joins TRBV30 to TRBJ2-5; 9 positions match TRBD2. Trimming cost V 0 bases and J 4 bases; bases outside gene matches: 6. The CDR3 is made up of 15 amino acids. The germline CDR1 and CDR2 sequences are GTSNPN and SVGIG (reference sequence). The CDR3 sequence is CAWSVDSGGLETQYF. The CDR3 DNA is TGTGCCTGGAGTGTAGACAGCGGGGGGCTAGAGACCCAGTACTTC. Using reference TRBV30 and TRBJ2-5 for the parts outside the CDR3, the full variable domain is SQTIHQWPATLVQPVGSPLSLECTVEGTSNPNLYWYRQAAGRGLQLLFYSVGIGQISSEVPQNLSASRPQDRQFILSSKKLLLSDSGFYLCAWSVDSGGLETQYFGPGTRLLVL.

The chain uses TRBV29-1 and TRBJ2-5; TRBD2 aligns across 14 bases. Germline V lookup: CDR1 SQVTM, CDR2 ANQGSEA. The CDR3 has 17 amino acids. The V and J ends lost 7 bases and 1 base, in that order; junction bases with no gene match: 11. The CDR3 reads CSAHGWTSGRSQETQYF. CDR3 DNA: TGCAGCGCCCATGGGTGGACTAGCGGGAGGAGCCAAGAGACCCAGTACTTC.